Below, 19 T cell receptor beta chains from the same sample are listed, as sequenced in a study of blood T cell repertoires in COVID-19. The protocol was immunoSEQ multiplex PCR, while the TCRdb copy is restricted to in-frame clones and leaves out a portion. Of under 250,000 clones listed, over 80% are singletons. The sample comprised peripheral blood. These receptors were taken from an older woman with active or convalescent COVID-19.

This rearrangement joins TRBV7-8 to TRBJ1-5; 7 positions match TRBD1. The V segment lost 1 base and the J segment 7 bases; nucleotides outside the gene matches: 10. The CDR3 length is 16 residues. Germline V gene data show CDR1 as SGHVS and CDR2 as FQNEAQ. CDR3 sequence reads: CASSLGPAGGGQPQHF. The CDR3 DNA is TGTGCCAGCAGCTTAGGGCCCGCAGGGGGTGGCCAGCCCCAGCATTTT.

The chain has TRBV6-5 and TRBJ1-3; the D is unclear. The CDR3 loop spans 14 amino acids. With 2 bases removed from V and 0 bases from J, the gap between germline ends came to 5 bases. The germline V gene has CDR1 MNHEY and CDR2 SVGAGI. The CDR3 reads CASSYGPSGNTIYF. The DNA for the CDR3 is TGTGCCAGCAGTTACGGGCCCTCTGGAAACACCATATATTTT.

The gene calls are TRBV15 and TRBJ2-1; tentative D call: TRBD1 (6 bases). From germline, CDR1 is LNHNV and CDR2 YYDKDF (reference sequence). The ends were cut back, 0 bases at V and 6 bases at J, with 12 bases in the middle. This CDR3 is 15 amino acids long. DNA of the CDR3: TGTGCCACCAGCAGAGACAGGGGCCAAGGCAATGAGCAGTTCTTC. It yields the protein CATSRDRGQGNEQFF. Combining the CDR3 with reference TRBV15 and TRBJ2-1 gives the whole variable domain DAMVIQNPRYQVTQFGKPVTLSCSQTLNHNVMYWYQQKSSQAPKLLFHYYDKDFNNEADTPDNFQSRRPNTSFCFLDIRSPGLGDTAMYLCATSRDRGQGNEQFFGPGTRLTVL.

V usage is TRBV27 and J usage is TRBJ2-2; D uncertain. Trimming removed 10 bases from V and 0 bases from J, with 9 bases in between. CDR3 length equals 13 residues. CDR1 MNHEY and CDR2 SMNVEV come from the germline V gene (reference sequence). The chain's CDR3 is CATLTANTGELFF. The CDR3 region has the DNA TGTGCCACCCTAACAGCGAACACCGGGGAGCTGTTTTTT.

This clone appeared a single time. This chain uses TRBV9 with TRBJ1-5; D not resolved. Trimming cost V 3 bases and J 4 bases, with 8 bases left between them. There are 13 residues in the CDR3. Germline lookup yields CDR1 SGDLS and CDR2 YYNGEE. In nucleotides, the CDR3 is TGTGCCAGCAGCGATGGGAGTAATCAGCCCCAGCATTTT. Encoded protein: CASSDGSNQPQHF.

The chain joins TRBV6-5 to TRBJ1-1; TRBD1 might be the D (5 bases). V lost 6 bases, J lost 5 bases, and 13 bases lay in between. The CDR3 has 13 residues. The germline CDR1 and CDR2 sequences are MNHEY and SVGAGI. CDR3: CASRARAGTEAFF. CDR3 sequence (DNA): TGTGCCAGCAGGGCCAGGGCTGGTACTGAAGCTTTCTTT.

This clone was counted once. This sample includes further DNA sequences coding for the same CDR3. The CDR3 is CASSSGLAGSTDTQYF. The DNA for the CDR3 is TGCGCCAGCAGCTCAGGACTAGCGGGGAGCACAGATACGCAGTATTTT. The chain uses TRBV5-1 and TRBJ2-3; 12 nucleotides agree with TRBD2. The CDR3 extends over 16 amino acids. Trimming took 3 bases from V and 0 from J; bases not matched to a gene: 2. Germline-derived CDR1 and CDR2 are SGHRS and YFSETQ.

V and J are TRBV27 and TRBJ2-5; D perhaps matches TRBD2 (5 bases). V lost 5 bases, J lost 5 bases, and 9 bases lay in between. The CDR3 sequence is 12 residues long. CDR1 and CDR2 from the germline V gene are MNHEY and SMNVEV (reference sequence). The CDR3 spells CASSPRGETQYF. CDR3 bases: TGTGCCAGCAGTCCACGAGGGGAGACCCAGTACTTC.

The rearrangement joins TRBV12-5 to TRBJ2-3; tentative D call: TRBD2 (5 bases). Germline V gene sequence: CDR1 LGHNT, CDR2 FRNRAP. V was pared by 6 bases and J by 0 bases, with 19 bases between. The CDR3 consists of 17 residues. CDR3 bases: TGTGCTAGTGGCCCCCCCTGGGCGGGTTATAGCACAGATACGCAGTATTTT. This sequence encodes CASGPPWAGYSTDTQYF.

V gene TRBV30 combines with J gene TRBJ2-7, with D perhaps matching TRBD2 (6 bases). This CDR3 contains 18 residues. Germline V lookup: CDR1 GTSNPN, CDR2 SVGIG (reference sequence). The germline V and J ends were trimmed by 0 bases and 4 bases, with 25 bases remaining between them. The CDR3 loop reads CAWSVRFGVAAVGYEQYF. The CDR3 nucleotides are TGTGCCTGGAGTGTACGGTTCGGGGTAGCGGCGGTTGGGTACGAGCAGTACTTC.

This chain uses TRBV4-2 with TRBJ1-4; D uncertain. V lost 1 base and J 5 bases, leaving 17 bases between the germline ends. The germline gives CDR1 LGHNA, CDR2 YNFKEQ. This CDR3 is 17 amino acids long. The CDR3 loop reads CASSQARAGQLNEKLFF. The CDR3 nucleotides are TGTGCCAGCAGCCAAGCGAGGGCCGGGCAGCTCAATGAAAAACTGTTTTTT.

This clone appeared once. The J gene is TRBJ1-5, the V gene TRBV4-1; 9 nucleotides agree with TRBD1. Germline-derived CDR1 and CDR2 are MGHRA and YSYEKL. There are 16 residues in the CDR3. V was pared by 2 bases and J by 6 bases, with 8 bases of the junction left unmatched. For the CDR3, the DNA is TGCGCCAGCAGCCAACTGCCGACAGGGGGGGCTCAGCCCCAGCATTTT. Translated, it gives CASSQLPTGGAQPQHF.

The chain links TRBV24-1 to TRBJ2-7, with 8 bases identical to TRBD1. The germline gives CDR1 KGHDR, CDR2 SFDVKD. Germline trimming cut 4 bases from V and 5 bases from J; bases unmatched to any gene: 3. The CDR3 loop spans 13 amino acids. CDR3 DNA sequence: TGTGCCACCAGTGACCCGACAGGGGACGAGCAGTACTTC. It translates to CATSDPTGDEQYF.

This clone was observed a few times. The gene calls are TRBV19 and TRBJ2-3; 8 bases align to TRBD2. V lost 5 bases, J lost 5 bases, and 6 bases stayed unmatched. Germline V gene lookup returns CDR1 LNHDA and CDR2 SQIVND (reference sequence). The CDR3 has 14 residues. CDR3 amino acids: CASSFSGAVDTQYF. CDR3 bases: TGTGCCAGTAGTTTTAGCGGGGCTGTAGATACGCAGTATTTT.

The V call is TRBV3-1 (or the pseudogene TRBV3-2), the J call TRBJ2-3; D ambiguous. V was clipped by 0 bases and J by 5 bases, with 3 bases between them. There are 12 residues in the CDR3. The germline gives CDR1 LGHDT, CDR2 YNNKEL (reference sequence). The CDR3 coding sequence is TGTGCCAGCAGCCAAGATCAAGATACGCAGTATTTT. Translation: CASSQDQDTQYF.

This sequence joins TRBV28 and TRBJ1-2; D is undetermined. Between the trimmed V and J ends, which lost 3 bases and 4 bases, there was a span of 12 bases. Germline CDR1 and CDR2: MDHEN and SYDVKM. This CDR3 has 14 residues. The CDR3 reads CASSLISGSYGYTF. CDR3 nucleotides: TGTGCCAGCAGTTTGATATCAGGATCCTATGGCTACACCTTC.

V usage is TRBV29-1 and J usage is TRBJ1-2; TRBD1 matches at 8 bases. Germline V gives CDR1 SQVTM, CDR2 ANQGSEA. The CDR3 runs to 11 residues. V dropped 8 bases and J dropped 8; count of bases not matched to a gene: 7. CDR3 DNA: TGCAGCCATAGGACAGGGAACGGCTACACCTTC. This translates into CSHRTGNGYTF. The complete variable domain, with remaining parts taken from reference TRBV29-1 and TRBJ1-2, reads SAVISQKPSRDICQRGTSLTIQCQVDSQVTMMFWYRQQPGQSLTLIATANQGSEATYESGFVIDKFPISRPNLTFSTLTVSNMSPEDSSIYLCSHRTGNGYTFGSGTRLTVV.

This rearrangement joins TRBV5-1 to TRBJ2-7; D uncertain. CDR3 length: 13 amino acids. Looked up from germline, CDR1 is SGHRS and CDR2 is YFSETQ. The germline V and J ends were trimmed by 0 bases and 4 bases, with 8 bases remaining between them. The chain's CDR3 is CASSLDLNYEQYF. The CDR3, as DNA: TGCGCCAGCAGCTTGGATCTAAATTACGAGCAGTACTTC.

The V gene is TRBV19, the J gene TRBJ2-3; TRBD1 might be the D (6 bases). CDR3 size: 15 residues. Trimming took off 7 bases at V and 0 bases at J, with 14 bases between the two ends. The V gene's germline CDR1 is LNHDA and CDR2 SQIVND (reference sequence). The CDR3 loop reads CASTLGQSSTDTQYF. CDR3 sequence (DNA): TGTGCCAGTACCCTTGGACAGTCAAGCACAGATACGCAGTATTTT.